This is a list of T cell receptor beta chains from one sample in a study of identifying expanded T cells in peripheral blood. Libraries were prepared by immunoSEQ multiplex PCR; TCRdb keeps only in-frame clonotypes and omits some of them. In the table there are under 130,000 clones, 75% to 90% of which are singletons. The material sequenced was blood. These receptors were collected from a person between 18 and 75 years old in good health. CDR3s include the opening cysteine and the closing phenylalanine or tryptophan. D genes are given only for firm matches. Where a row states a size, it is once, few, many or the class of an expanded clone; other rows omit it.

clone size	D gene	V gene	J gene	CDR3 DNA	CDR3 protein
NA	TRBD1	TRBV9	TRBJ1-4	TGTGCCAGCAGCGTGGCGAGTGGGACAGGTGAAAAACTGTTTTTT	CASSVASGTGEKLFF
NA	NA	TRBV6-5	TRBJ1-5	TGTGCCAGCAGCCACGGGGCCTCGGGAGACCAGCCCCAGCATTTT	CASSHGASGDQPQHF
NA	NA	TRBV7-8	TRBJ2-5	TGTGCCAGCAGCAAGGACAGTAGCCAAGAGACCCAGTACTTC	CASSKDSSQETQYF
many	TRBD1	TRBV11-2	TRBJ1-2	TGTGCCAGCAGCTTGACGATCCTGGACAGGAATACCTACTATGGCTACACCTTC	CASSLTILDRNTYYGYTF
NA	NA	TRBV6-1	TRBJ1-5	TGTGCCAGCAGTGAAATGCGGGAACAGCCCCAGCATTTT	CASSEMREQPQHF
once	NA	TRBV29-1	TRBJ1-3	TGCAGCGTTGAAAGAGCTGGGAACACCATATATTTT	CSVERAGNTIYF
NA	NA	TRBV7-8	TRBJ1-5	TGTGCCAGCAGCTTAGGGGCAGCTAATCAGCCCCAGCATTTT	CASSLGAANQPQHF
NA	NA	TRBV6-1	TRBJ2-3	TGTGCCAGCAGTGCTGGGGGGCAGGGGGACACAGATACGCAGTATTTT	CASSAGGQGDTDTQYF
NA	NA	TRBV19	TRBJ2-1	TGTGCCAGTAGTATAGCCAGGAACAATGAGCAGTTCTTC	CASSIARNNEQFF
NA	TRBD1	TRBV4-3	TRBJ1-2	TGCGCCAGCAGCCAAGGGCACAGGGGCTATGGCTACACCTTC	CASSQGHRGYGYTF
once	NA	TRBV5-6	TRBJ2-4	TGTGCCAGCAGCTCGGAAGTACGAGGGGGGCAGTACTTC	CASSSEVRGGQYF
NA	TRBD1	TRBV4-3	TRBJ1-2	TGCGCCAGCAGCCCGGGACAGAACTATGGCTACACCTTC	CASSPGQNYGYTF
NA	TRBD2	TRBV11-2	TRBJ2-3	TGTGCCAGCAGCCCCCTCGGGACTAGCGGGGGGGCGGGGTATTTT	CASSPLGTSGGAGYF
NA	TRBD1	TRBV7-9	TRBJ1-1	TGTGCCAGCAGCTTAGGTCCATGGGGACAGTTAGGCACTGAAGCTTTCTTT	CASSLGPWGQLGTEAFF
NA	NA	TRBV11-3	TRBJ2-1	TGTGCCAGCAGCACAGGAAACAGGGATAGTGAGCAGTTCTTC	CASSTGNRDSEQFF
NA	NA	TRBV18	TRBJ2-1	TGTGCCAGCTCACGGGACCTGAACAATGAGCAGTTCTTC	CASSRDLNNEQFF
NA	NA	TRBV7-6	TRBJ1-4	TGTGCCAGCAGCTTAGAATTTTCAGTGAGGGGGACTCCGGGGTTTGAAAAACTGTTTTTT	CASSLEFSVRGTPGFEKLFF
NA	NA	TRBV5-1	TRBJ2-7	TGCGCCAGCAGCTTGGATTACAGTTCCTACGAGCAGTACTTC	CASSLDYSSYEQYF
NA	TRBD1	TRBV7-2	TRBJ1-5	TGTGCCAGCAGCTTAGCGGCCCTAGCATGGGGACAGGGGGGGAATCAGCCCCAGCATTTT	CASSLAALAWGQGGNQPQHF
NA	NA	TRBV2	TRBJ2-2	TGTGCCAGCAGCCTGAACACCGGGGAGCTGTTTTTT	CASSLNTGELFF
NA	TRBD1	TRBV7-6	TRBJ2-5	TGTGCCAGCAGCACCCAGACAGGGGGTATAGAGACCCAGTACTTC	CASSTQTGGIETQYF
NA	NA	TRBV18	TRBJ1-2	TGTGCCAGCTCAGACCTTTTTTCGGAGGCCTATGGCTACACCTTC	CASSDLFSEAYGYTF
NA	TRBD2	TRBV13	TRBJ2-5	TGTGCCAGCAGCCCCCAGCGGGGGGAACAAGAGACCCAGTACTTC	CASSPQRGEQETQYF
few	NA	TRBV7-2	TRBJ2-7	TGTGCCAGCAGCTCCCACATCGACGAGCAGTACTTC	CASSSHIDEQYF
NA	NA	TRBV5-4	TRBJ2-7	TGTGCCAGCAGCTCCAGACCGGGACACGGAAATCGCTACGAGCAGTACTTC	CASSSRPGHGNRYEQYF
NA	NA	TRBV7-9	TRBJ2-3	TGTGCCAGCAGCTGGGGGGCCACCGGAGATACGCAGTATTTT	CASSWGATGDTQYF
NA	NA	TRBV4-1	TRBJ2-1	TGCGCCAGCAGCCAAGGTCCGAGCTCCTACAATGAGCAGTTCTTC	CASSQGPSSYNEQFF
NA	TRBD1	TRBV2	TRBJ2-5	TGTGCCAGCAGTGAACGGACAGGGGAAGGGACCCAGTACTTC	CASSERTGEGTQYF
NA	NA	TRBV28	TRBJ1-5	TGTGCCAGCACCTCTGGGGGGACTAATCAGCCCCAGCATTTT	CASTSGGTNQPQHF
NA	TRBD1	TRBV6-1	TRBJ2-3	TGTGCCGCCCGGGACAGGAACCAAGATACGCAGTATTTT	CAARDRNQDTQYF
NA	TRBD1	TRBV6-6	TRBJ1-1	TGTGCCAGCAGATCCGACAGGGGGCGCATGAACACTGAAGCTTTCTTT	CASRSDRGRMNTEAFF
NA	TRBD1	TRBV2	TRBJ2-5	TGTGCCACCGGGACAGACCAAGAGACCCAGTACTTC	CATGTDQETQYF
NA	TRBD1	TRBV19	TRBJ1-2	TGTGCCAGTAGTCCGGAGGAGGGGGCGGGCGGCTACACCTTC	CASSPEEGAGGYTF
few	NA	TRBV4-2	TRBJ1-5	TGTGCCAGCAGCCAGCCGGACAAAGAGCCTGCCCTGCATTTT	CASSQPDKEPALHF
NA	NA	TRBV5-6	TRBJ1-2	TGTGCCAGCAGCTTGGGCGGGATCTATGGCTACACCTTC	CASSLGGIYGYTF
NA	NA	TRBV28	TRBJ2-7	TGTGCCAGCAGTTCCCTGTCGTCGGTCTCCTACGAGCAGTACTTC	CASSSLSSVSYEQYF
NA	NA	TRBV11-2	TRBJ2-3	TGTGCCAGCAGCTTAGATCCGGGGACAGATACGCAGTATTTT	CASSLDPGTDTQYF
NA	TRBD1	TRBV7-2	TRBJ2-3	TGTGCCAGCAGCTTAAGGGGGACAGGAGGTTACGATACGCAGTATTTT	CASSLRGTGGYDTQYF
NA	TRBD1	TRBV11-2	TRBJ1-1	TGTGCCAGCAGCCTGGGGGACAGCCGCCTTATGAACACTGAAGCTTTCTTT	CASSLGDSRLMNTEAFF
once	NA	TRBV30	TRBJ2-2	TGTGCCTGGAGTGTAGGGCGGGGCAGGCGAGTCACCGGGGAGCTGTTTTTT	CAWSVGRGRRVTGELFF
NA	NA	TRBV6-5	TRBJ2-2	TGTGCCAGCAGCCATGGTACAAACACCGGGGAGCTGTTTTTT	CASSHGTNTGELFF
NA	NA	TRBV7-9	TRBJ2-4	TGTGCCAGCAGCCGAGGACAGTCTATAGCCAAAAACATTCAGTACTTC	CASSRGQSIAKNIQYF
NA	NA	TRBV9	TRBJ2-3	TGTGCCAGCAGCGTAGAGGGGAGCACAGATACGCAGTATTTT	CASSVEGSTDTQYF
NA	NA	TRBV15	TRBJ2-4	TGTGCCACCAGCAGAGAGGGGGGAGCCGCCAAAAACATTCAGTACTTC	CATSREGGAAKNIQYF
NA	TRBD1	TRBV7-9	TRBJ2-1	TGTGCCAGCACCCGTTCCCTTGGGGACAGAGAGCAGTTCTTC	CASTRSLGDREQFF
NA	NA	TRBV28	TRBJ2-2	TGTGCCAGCAGCGGACCGGGACAGAACACCGGGGAGCTGTTTTTT	CASSGPGQNTGELFF
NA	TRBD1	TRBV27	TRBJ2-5	TGTGCCAGCAGTTTAAGGGACAGCCAAGAGACCCAGTACTTC	CASSLRDSQETQYF
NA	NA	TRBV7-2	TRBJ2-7	TGTGCCAGCAGCTTAGTACAGGGGAGGGACGAGCAGTACTTC	CASSLVQGRDEQYF
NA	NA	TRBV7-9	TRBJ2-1	TGTGCCAGCAGCTTAGCGCCTGGCAATGAGCAGTTCTTC	CASSLAPGNEQFF
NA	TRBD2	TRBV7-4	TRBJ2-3	TGTGCCAGCAATAAGCGGGGGGGCACAGATACGCAGTATTTT	CASNKRGGTDTQYF
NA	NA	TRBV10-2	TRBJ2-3	TGCGCCAGCAGTGAGTCTCCGGGGTCGACCATGGGGTATTTT	CASSESPGSTMGYF
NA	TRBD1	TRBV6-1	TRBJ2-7	TGTGCCAGCAACCGTGACAGGGGGCGATACGAGCAGTACTTC	CASNRDRGRYEQYF
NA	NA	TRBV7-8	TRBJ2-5	TGTGCCAGCAGCTCAGTTCCCAGGGTGGGAGAGACCCAGTACTTC	CASSSVPRVGETQYF
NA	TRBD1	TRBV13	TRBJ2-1	TGTGCCACCGGGGACAGGGGGACGGATGAGCAGTTCTTC	CATGDRGTDEQFF
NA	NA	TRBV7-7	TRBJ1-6	TGTGCCAGCAGCCCCCGGGGGGGGAGCTCCTATAATTCACCCCTCCACTTT	CASSPRGGSSYNSPLHF